This T cell receptor (beta chain) emerged from a study of control samples from healthy donors and cancer patients. The CDR3 length is 13 residues. The V end lost 3 bases, the J end lost 2 bases, and 8 bases lay between the germline ends. The germline V gene encodes CDR1 MNHEY and CDR2 SVGEGT. Repertoires were generated with immunoSEQ multiplex PCR, while TCRdb's copy carries only in-frame clones and drops some. The sample consists of approximately 120,000 clones, 75% to 90% of them appearing once. This receptor was identified in a woman between 50 and 59 years old in good health. The V and J genes are TRBV6-2 or TRBV6-3 and TRBJ2-7; no firm D call. Sequenced: blood. The CDR3 coding sequence is TGTGCCAGCAGTTATTTGGACCCCTACGAGCAGTACTTC. Amino acids: CASSYLDPYEQYF.